The 2 T cell receptor beta chains reported below all come from one sample, sequenced in a study of OX40 agonist ivuxolimab in advanced cancers. Generated by immunoSEQ multiplex PCR, the TCRdb table keeps only in-frame clones and is missing some. The data hold about 58,000 clones, with less than 90% observed a single time. The starting material was CD4+ or CD8+ T cells sorted from blood, obtained in a trial of the OX40 agonist ivuxolimab. All receptors come from an adult with an advanced solid tumor such as melanoma, head and neck, liver or kidney cancer.

Details on this clone: One junction end disagrees with the germline gene, perhaps due to a read error. CDR3 coding DNA: TGTGCCGGCAGCCGGAACACTGACTATGGCTACACCTTC. The encoded protein is CAGSRNTDYGYTF. The rearrangement uses TRBV5-4 and TRBJ1-2; no definite D call. The CDR3 is 13 amino acids. Germline values: CDR1 SGHNT, CDR2 YYREEE (reference sequence).

On this clone itself: The junction and the germline gene differ at one end; a read error may be behind it. The gene calls are TRBV7-7 and TRBJ2-7; D remains ambiguous. This CDR3 contains 13 residues. The V gene's germline CDR1 is SSHAT and CDR2 FNYEAQ (reference sequence). CDR3 sequence reads: CASSLGSGYEQYF. CDR3 bases: TGTGCTAGCAGCTTAGGGTCTGGGTACGAGCAGTACTTC.